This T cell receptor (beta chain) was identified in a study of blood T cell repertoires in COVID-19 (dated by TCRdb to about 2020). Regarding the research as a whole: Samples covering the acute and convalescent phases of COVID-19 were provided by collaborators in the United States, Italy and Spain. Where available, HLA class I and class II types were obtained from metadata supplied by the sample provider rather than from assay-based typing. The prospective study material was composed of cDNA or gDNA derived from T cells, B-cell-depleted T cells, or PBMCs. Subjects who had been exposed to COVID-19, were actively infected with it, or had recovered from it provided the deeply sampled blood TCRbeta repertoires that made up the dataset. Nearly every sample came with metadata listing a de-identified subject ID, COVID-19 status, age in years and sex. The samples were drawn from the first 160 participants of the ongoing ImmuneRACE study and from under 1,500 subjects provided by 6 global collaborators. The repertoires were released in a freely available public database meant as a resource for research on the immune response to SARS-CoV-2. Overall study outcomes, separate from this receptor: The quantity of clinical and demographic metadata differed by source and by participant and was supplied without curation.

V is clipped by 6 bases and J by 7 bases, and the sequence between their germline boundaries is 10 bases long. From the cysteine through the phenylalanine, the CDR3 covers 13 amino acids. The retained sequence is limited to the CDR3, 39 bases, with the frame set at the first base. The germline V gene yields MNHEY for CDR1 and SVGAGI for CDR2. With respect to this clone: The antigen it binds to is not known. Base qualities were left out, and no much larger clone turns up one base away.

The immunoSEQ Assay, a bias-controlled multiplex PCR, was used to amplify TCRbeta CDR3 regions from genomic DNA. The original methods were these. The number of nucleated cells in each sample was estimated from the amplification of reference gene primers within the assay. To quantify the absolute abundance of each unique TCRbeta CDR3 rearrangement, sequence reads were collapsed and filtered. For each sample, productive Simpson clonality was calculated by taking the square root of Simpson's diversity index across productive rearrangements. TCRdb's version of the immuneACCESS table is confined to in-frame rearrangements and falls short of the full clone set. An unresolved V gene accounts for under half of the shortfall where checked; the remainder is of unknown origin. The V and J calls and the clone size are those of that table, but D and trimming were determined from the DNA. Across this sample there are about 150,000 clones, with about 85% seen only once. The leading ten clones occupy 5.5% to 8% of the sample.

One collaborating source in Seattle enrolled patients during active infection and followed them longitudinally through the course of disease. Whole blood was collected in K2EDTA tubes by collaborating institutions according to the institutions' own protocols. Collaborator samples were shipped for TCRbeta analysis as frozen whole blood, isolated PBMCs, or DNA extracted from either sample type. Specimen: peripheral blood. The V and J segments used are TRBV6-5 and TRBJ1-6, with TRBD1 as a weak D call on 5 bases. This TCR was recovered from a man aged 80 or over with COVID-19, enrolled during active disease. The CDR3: CASRETANSPLHF. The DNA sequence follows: TGTGCCAGCAGAGAGACAGCGAATTCACCCCTCCACTTT.